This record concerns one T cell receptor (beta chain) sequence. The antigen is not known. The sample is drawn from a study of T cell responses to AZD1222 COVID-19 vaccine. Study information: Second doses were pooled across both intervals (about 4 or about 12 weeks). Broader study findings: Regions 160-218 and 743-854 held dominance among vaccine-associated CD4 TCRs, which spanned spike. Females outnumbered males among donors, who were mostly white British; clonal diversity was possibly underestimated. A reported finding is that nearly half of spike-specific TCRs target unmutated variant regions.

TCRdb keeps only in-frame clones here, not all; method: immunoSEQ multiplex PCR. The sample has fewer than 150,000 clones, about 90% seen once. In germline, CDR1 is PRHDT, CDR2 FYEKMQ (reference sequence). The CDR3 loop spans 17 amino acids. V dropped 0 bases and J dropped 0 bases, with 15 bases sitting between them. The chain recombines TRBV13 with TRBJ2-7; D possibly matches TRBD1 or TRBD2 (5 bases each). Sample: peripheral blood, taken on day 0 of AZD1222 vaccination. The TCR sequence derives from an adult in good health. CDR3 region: CASSLGDGALGSYEQYF. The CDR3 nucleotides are TGTGCCAGCAGCTTAGGAGACGGGGCACTTGGCTCCTACGAGCAGTACTTC.